Listed here are 2 T cell receptor beta chains from one sample, sequenced in a study of graft-versus-host responses after intestinal transplantation. These receptors lack a known antigen. TCRdb's copy holds only in-frame clones and misses some; the assay was immunoSEQ multiplex PCR. The sample comprises roughly 85,000 clones, roughly 90% of which are singletons, and 7.6% rests with the top ten. The specimen comprised unstimulated CD8+ T cells sorted from spleen or lymph node cells, sampled before transplant. Receptors originate from a human donor who was the organ donor for an intestinal transplant.

This clone appeared once. The chain has TRBV10-2 and TRBJ2-7; maybe TRBD2 (5 bases). CDR3 size: 14 residues. CDR1 WSHSY and CDR2 SAAADI come from the germline V gene. V lost 7 bases and J 6 bases, leaving 19 bases between the germline ends. The CDR3 DNA follows: TGCGCCAGCATTGGAGGCCCCTTAGGACTCGAGCAGTACTTC. Residues: CASIGGPLGLEQYF.

V and J are TRBV12-5 and TRBJ2-7, with D unresolved. CDR1 and CDR2 (germline): LGHNT, FRNRAP. CDR3 length: 12 residues. Trimming shortened V by 6 bases and J by 3 bases, and 9 bases separated the two germline ends. CDR3 DNA: TGTGCTAGTGGAGGCGTCCGCTACGAGCAGTACTTC. Residues: CASGGVRYEQYF.